The 22 T cell receptor beta chains below come from one sample, sequenced in a study of cytomegalovirus exposure and HLA in healthy donors. With 60 Vbeta and 13 Jbeta primers, the PCR was carried out. Sequencing used immunoSEQ multiplex PCR; TCRdb keeps in-frame clones, though not all of them. Of some 220,000 clones in the sample, 85% were seen once. The material sequenced was PBMCs. Every receptor here comes from a girl aged 2-10 years in good health and CMV-seronegative.

The chain links TRBV30 to TRBJ1-5; 8 nucleotides match TRBD1. Germline V gene lookup returns CDR1 GTSNPN and CDR2 SVGIG (reference sequence). This CDR3 is 14 amino acids long. The ends lost 3 bases at V and 7 bases at J; junction bases unmatched: 8. CDR3 DNA: TGTGCCTGGAGGGACAGGGAACGAGGACAGCCCCAGCATTTT. Translation: CAWRDRERGQPQHF. Full variable domain (remainder filled in from reference TRBV30 and TRBJ1-5): SQTIHQWPATLVQPVGSPLSLECTVEGTSNPNLYWYRQAAGRGLQLLFYSVGIGQISSEVPQNLSASRPQDRQFILSSKKLLLSDSGFYLCAWRDRERGQPQHFGDGTRLSIL.

This sequence joins TRBV25-1 and TRBJ2-5, with 9 bases lining up with TRBD1. The DNA end lines up better with TRBJ2-7; the J call may be wrong. This CDR3 region has 15 residues. Per the germline V gene, CDR1 is MGHDK and CDR2 is SYGVNS. CDR3 coding DNA: TGTGCCAGCAGTGAACAGGGGACAGGGTCCTACGAGCAGTACTTC. Its translation: CASSEQGTGSYEQYF.

The V and J genes are TRBV4-1 and TRBJ2-2; tentatively, D is TRBD2 (6 bases). The CDR3 runs 16 residues. V was pared by 0 bases and J by 5 bases, with 13 bases between. CDR1 and CDR2 (germline): MGHRA, YSYEKL. The chain's CDR3 is CASSQDPASETGELFF. In DNA form, the CDR3 reads TGCGCCAGCAGCCAAGATCCGGCTAGCGAGACCGGGGAGCTGTTTTTT.

The chain has TRBV30 and TRBJ2-5; a weak D match, TRBD2 (5 bases). Germline-derived CDR1 and CDR2 are GTSNPN and SVGIG (reference sequence). CDR3 length: 15 residues. V dropped 4 bases and J dropped 2 bases, with 17 bases sitting between them. The CDR3 DNA is TGTGCCTGGACCTCGAGGGAACTTCAACAAGAGACCCAGTACTTC. As protein: CAWTSRELQQETQYF.

The V and J genes are TRBV5-4 and TRBJ1-2; D call uncertain. Trimming shortened V by 0 bases and J by 3 bases, and 6 bases separated the two germline ends. CDR3 size: 13 residues. Germline CDR1 is SGHNT and CDR2 is YYREEE (reference sequence). The CDR3 DNA is TGTGCCAGCAGCTTGGGCCGAGACTATGGCTACACCTTC. It encodes CASSLGRDYGYTF.

A note on this clone: This sample also contains other DNA sequences that code for the same CDR3. The rearrangement links TRBV5-6 to TRBJ1-2, with 7 bases identical to TRBD1. CDR3 length: 13 residues. Trimming removed 0 bases from V and 4 bases from J; junction bases left unmatched: 0. In germline, CDR1 is SGHDT, CDR2 YYEEEE. CDR3 loop: CASSLAGGYGYTF. CDR3 sequence (DNA): TGTGCCAGCAGCTTGGCAGGGGGCTATGGCTACACCTTC.

V and J are TRBV2 and TRBJ2-2, with D possibly being TRBD1 (5 bases). The V and J ends lost 4 bases and 1 base respectively, with 10 bases between them. In germline, CDR1 is SNHLY, CDR2 FYNNEI. The CDR3 extends over 15 amino acids. The CDR3 DNA reads as TGTGCCAGCAGTGTGGTCCAGGGGAACACCGGGGAGCTGTTTTTT. It specifies CASSVVQGNTGELFF.

This clone has just one count. The V call is TRBV11-2, the J call TRBJ2-6, with D hard to call. The germline V gene has CDR1 SGHAT and CDR2 FQNNGV. V was shortened by 5 bases and J by 0 bases, with 8 bases between the two germline ends. This CDR3 has 15 residues. This chain's CDR3 is CASSPVRSGANVLTF. In DNA, the CDR3 is TGTGCCAGCAGCCCCGTCCGCTCTGGGGCCAACGTCCTGACTTTC.

The CDR3 nucleotides read TGCGCCAGCAGTGCAGGGGTTAACTATGGCTACACCTTC. Its protein is CASSAGVNYGYTF. The chain couples TRBV10-1 to TRBJ1-2; weak D call: TRBD1 (6 bases). This CDR3 contains 13 residues. Germline lookup yields CDR1 WNHNN and CDR2 SYGVQD (reference sequence). The V end was cut by 4 bases, the J end by 1 base, with 7 bases between.

This chain links TRBV7-3 with TRBJ2-6; weak D call: TRBD1 (6 bases). The CDR3 sequence is 18 residues long. V lost 2 bases to trimming and J lost 0 bases, with 14 bases between them. CDR1 SGHTA and CDR2 FQGTGA come from the germline V gene. CDR3 loop: CASSLQGLTRSGANVLTF. The CDR3 bases are TGTGCCAGCAGCTTACAGGGGCTAACCCGCTCTGGGGCCAACGTCCTGACTTTC. Using reference TRBV7-3 and TRBJ2-6 for the parts outside the CDR3, the full variable domain is GAGVSQTPSNKVTEKGKYVELRCDPISGHTALYWYRQSLGQGPEFLIYFQGTGAADDSGLPNDRFFAVRPEGSVSTLKIQRTERGDSAVYLCASSLQGLTRSGANVLTFGAGSRLTVL.

CDR3 region: CASSYEGGPRKTQYF. CDR3 coding DNA: TGTGCCAGCAGTTACGAGGGAGGGCCTCGAAAGACCCAGTACTTC. The J gene is TRBJ2-5, the V gene TRBV6-5; 7 positions agree with TRBD2. V lost 2 bases and J lost 6; bases outside the gene matches: 9. The CDR3 totals 15 residues. Germline V gene lookup returns CDR1 MNHEY and CDR2 SVGAGI.

The V gene is TRBV4-1, the J gene TRBJ2-2; the match to TRBD1 covers 10 bases. Germline CDR1 and CDR2: MGHRA and YSYEKL. Trimming at V came to 1 base and at J to 4 bases, leaving 3 bases not matched to a gene. CDR3 length: 16 amino acids. CDR3 sequence reads: CASSQAGTGATGELFF. The CDR3 region has the DNA TGCGCCAGCAGCCAAGCCGGGACAGGGGCCACCGGGGAGCTGTTTTTT.

The genes are TRBV6-4 and TRBJ2-1; 9 positions agree with TRBD1. V trimming: 0 bases; J trimming: 3 bases; junction bases outside the gene matches: 6. The CDR3 sequence is 17 residues long. Germline CDR1 reads MRHNA; CDR2 reads SNTAGT. Here the CDR3 reads CASSDSSWTGDYNEQFF. DNA of the CDR3: TGTGCCAGCAGTGACTCGAGCTGGACAGGGGACTACAATGAGCAGTTCTTC.

The V and J genes are TRBV12-5 and TRBJ2-2; D is unclear. Per germline, CDR1 LGHNT and CDR2 FRNRAP. This CDR3 spans 15 amino acids. V lost 1 base, J lost 1 base, and 7 bases lay in between. Here the CDR3 reads CASGLGRLNTGELFF. In DNA form, the CDR3 reads TGTGCTAGTGGTTTGGGGCGGCTGAACACCGGGGAGCTGTTTTTT.

This clone appeared a few times. The chain couples TRBV9 to TRBJ2-3, with D hard to call. Germline loops: CDR1 SGDLS, CDR2 YYNGEE. This CDR3 region has 14 residues. V lost 0 bases and J 2 bases, leaving 7 bases between the germline ends. CDR3 bases: TGTGCCAGCAGCGTAGAAGACTCCACAGATACGCAGTATTTT. Protein product: CASSVEDSTDTQYF.

The rearrangement joins TRBV5-1 to TRBJ2-5, with 13 bases that match TRBD2. This CDR3 spans 17 amino acids. Per the germline V gene, CDR1 is SGHRS and CDR2 is YFSETQ. Trimming took 4 bases from V and 4 from J; bases not matched to a gene: 10. CDR3 in amino acids: CASSGTSGNNPGETQYF. CDR3 nucleotides: TGCGCCAGCAGCGGGACTAGCGGGAATAATCCCGGAGAGACCCAGTACTTC.

V and J are TRBV4-1 and TRBJ2-7; D might be TRBD2 (6 bases). The CDR3 has 15 residues. Trimming took 4 bases from V and 3 from J, leaving 16 bases between them. Per germline, CDR1 MGHRA and CDR2 YSYEKL. This chain's CDR3 is CASSPSRGSLYEQYF. Here the CDR3 DNA reads TGCGCCAGCAGCCCATCTCGGGGGAGCCTCTACGAGCAGTACTTC.

The chain employs TRBV6-1 and TRBJ1-1; 8 bases line up with TRBD1. The CDR3 runs 14 residues. Germline loops: CDR1 MNHNS, CDR2 SASEGT. J gave up 1 base and V 4 bases, and 2 bases lay outside the gene matches. The CDR3 region is CASSAGGPNTEAFF. CDR3 sequence (DNA): TGTGCCAGCAGTGCAGGGGGCCCGAACACTGAAGCTTTCTTT.

CDR3 amino acids: CASSQVQTYEQYF. CDR3 coding DNA: TGCGCCAGCAGCCAAGTACAGACCTACGAGCAGTACTTC. The J gene is TRBJ2-7, the V gene TRBV4-1; D ambiguous. Germline loops: CDR1 MGHRA, CDR2 YSYEKL. The CDR3 contains 13 residues. Trimming pared 1 base from V and 2 bases from J, leaving 6 bases between.

The chain uses TRBV19 and TRBJ1-5, with 7 positions matching TRBD1. Germline CDR1 is LNHDA and CDR2 is SQIVND (reference sequence). The CDR3 is made up of 16 amino acids. The V and J ends lost 4 bases and 5 bases, in that order; junction bases with no gene match: 11. CDR3 nucleotides: TGTGCCAGTAGTACGTGGGACAGCAAGAATTATCAGCCCCAGCATTTT. Amino acids: CASSTWDSKNYQPQHF.

V and J are TRBV20-1 and TRBJ2-5; no firm D call. Between the trimmed V and J ends, which lost 2 bases and 7 bases, there was a span of 5 bases. The length of the CDR3 is 10 residues. Germline assignment: CDR1 DFQATT and CDR2 SNEGSKA (reference sequence). CDR3 sequence: CSARHGTQYF. The CDR3 coding sequence is TGCAGTGCTAGACACGGGACCCAGTACTTC.

Note on this clone: The same CDR3 also results from other DNA sequences found in this sample. The chain combines TRBV28 with TRBJ1-3; 8 positions match TRBD1. The germline CDR1 and CDR2 sequences are MDHEN and SYDVKM. The CDR3 spans 15 residues. V gave up 2 bases and J gave up 4 bases; unmatched junction bases: 4. The CDR3 DNA follows: TGTGCCAGCAGTTTACAGGGGGCTGGGGGAAACACCATATATTTT. As protein: CASSLQGAGGNTIYF.